These 6 T cell receptor beta chains came from one sample sequenced in a study of cytomegalovirus exposure and HLA in healthy donors. The study ran its PCR with 60 Vbeta and 13 Jbeta primers. Using immunoSEQ multiplex PCR, the repertoire was profiled, and TCRdb retains in-frame clones only, with some absent. Among 150,000 to 200,000 clones listed, about 75% were seen once. Sequenced: PBMCs. All receptors derive from a female donor in good health and CMV-seronegative.

The chain uses TRBV29-1 and TRBJ1-2, with unresolved D. Deletions cut 3 bases from V and 5 bases from J, with 13 bases between. Germline-derived CDR1 and CDR2 are SQVTM and ANQGSEA. The CDR3 has 13 residues. CDR3 nucleotide sequence: TGCAGCGTTGATACCAAGGCGGGGTATGGCTACACCTTC. Encoded protein: CSVDTKAGYGYTF.

The chain employs TRBV15 and TRBJ1-1; D gene unclear. The CDR3 extends over 15 amino acids. V gave up 0 bases and J gave up 6 bases, with 14 bases separating them. Germline V gene data show CDR1 as LNHNV and CDR2 as YYDKDF (reference sequence). CDR3 amino acids: CATSRDLGVPPEAFF. The CDR3 DNA is TGTGCCACCAGCAGAGATCTAGGAGTGCCACCTGAAGCTTTCTTT.

V gene TRBV5-6 combines with J gene TRBJ2-1; TRBD1 matches at 8 bases. V lost 3 bases, J lost 4 bases, and 12 bases stayed unmatched. The CDR3 has 17 residues. Germline V gene lookup returns CDR1 SGHDT and CDR2 YYEEEE. The CDR3 is CASSSGSGQGRYNEQFF. CDR3 nucleotide sequence: TGTGCCAGCAGCTCTGGATCCGGACAGGGACGGTACAATGAGCAGTTCTTC.

This rearrangement joins TRBV13 to TRBJ1-6; TRBD1 aligns across 10 bases. With V trimmed by 3 bases and J by 1 base, 3 bases remained unmatched. The CDR3 is 17 residues long. Germline CDR1 is PRHDT and CDR2 is FYEKMQ (reference sequence). This CDR3 is CASSFGDRGSYNSPLHF. The CDR3, as DNA: TGTGCCAGCAGCTTCGGGGACAGGGGTTCCTATAATTCACCCCTCCACTTT.

This chain joins TRBV27 and TRBJ1-1; no definite D call. The CDR3 contains 14 residues. V lost 5 bases, J lost 4 bases, and 14 bases lay in between. The germline CDR1 and CDR2 sequences are MNHEY and SMNVEV (reference sequence). As DNA, the CDR3 is TGTGCCAGCAGTAAGACCTTGCGGGGCACTGAAGCTTTCTTT. This gives the protein CASSKTLRGTEAFF.

The J gene is TRBJ2-1, the V gene TRBV5-1, with TRBD2 matching over 11 bases. Germline V lookup: CDR1 SGHRS, CDR2 YFSETQ. J lost 6 bases, V lost 2 bases, and 4 bases had no gene match. This CDR3 has 15 residues. CDR3 nucleotides: TGCGCCAGCAGCTTAGCCGGGACTAGCGGCAATGAGCAGTTCTTC. Residues: CASSLAGTSGNEQFF.